This entry lists 15 T cell receptor beta chains sequenced from one sample in a study of T cells in Graves' hyperthyroidism and ophthalmopathy. Amplification yielded TCR beta CDR3 regions, with RNA transcripts as the source. The primer set for the first-round RT-PCR of the TCR CDR3 was HTBI. TCRdb itself ran the multiplex PCR reads through MiXCR, one entry per CDR3 protein. The sample holds under 350,000 distinct CDR3 sequences, around 15% seen once. Sequenced input: blood. The receptors stem from a woman in her sixties or seventies with Graves' ophthalmopathy.

This clonotype has just a few counts. The rearrangement uses TRBV5-8 and TRBJ2-7; the match to TRBD1 covers 10 bases. There are 16 residues in the CDR3. V shed 4 bases, J shed 0 bases, and the junction held 7 bases outside the gene matches. Germline V CDR1 and CDR2: SGHTS, YDEGEE. The CDR3 DNA sequence: TGTGCCAGCAGCGCGACAGGGGGCACTTTCTCCTACGAGCAGTACTTC. Its translation is CASSATGGTFSYEQYF.

In its sample, this clonotype was seen a few times. This rearrangement joins TRBV7-2 to TRBJ1-2, with 9 positions matching TRBD1. Trimming cost V 1 base and J 7 bases; bases outside gene matches: 7. The germline CDR1 and CDR2 sequences are SGHTA and FQGNSA. The CDR3 has 15 residues. CDR3 sequence: CASSLGTGGAVGYTF. CDR3 coding DNA: TGTGCCAGCAGCTTAGGCACAGGGGGCGCGGTTGGCTACACCTTC.

The CDR3 region is CASRVMLVAGELFF. CDR3 coding DNA: TGTGCCAGCAGGGTGATGTTGGTGGCCGGGGAGCTGTTTTTT. This chain joins TRBV6-2 or TRBV6-3 and TRBJ2-2; D gene unclear. The CDR3 length is 14 residues. With 6 bases removed from V and 6 bases from J, the gap between germline ends came to 14 bases. The germline gives CDR1 MNHEY, CDR2 SVGEGT.

This clonotype was observed a handful of times. The chain uses TRBV5-4 and TRBJ2-2, with D perhaps matching TRBD2 (6 bases). Trimming took off 5 bases at V and 1 base at J, with 12 bases between the two ends. Germline assignment: CDR1 SGHNT and CDR2 YYREEE (reference sequence). There are 15 residues in the CDR3. Here the CDR3 DNA reads TGTGCCAGCAGGCCGGGCGGGGAGAACACCGGGGAGCTGTTTTTT. Protein product: CASRPGGENTGELFF.

This clonotype occurred a few times. V is TRBV6-1 and J is TRBJ1-5; 8 bases match TRBD1. V shed 6 bases, J shed 5 bases, and the junction held 9 bases outside the gene matches. CDR3 length: 15 residues. The V gene's germline CDR1 is MNHNS and CDR2 SASEGT. DNA of the CDR3: TGTGCCAGCAGACGAATAGGACAGGGCGATCAGCCCCAGCATTTT. Protein sequence: CASRRIGQGDQPQHF.

There are many counts of this clonotype. This chain links TRBV20-1 with TRBJ2-7, with 7 bases lining up with TRBD2. Germline CDR1 is DFQATT and CDR2 is SNEGSKA (reference sequence). The CDR3 is 18 amino acids. The V segment lost 6 bases and the J segment 3 bases; nucleotides outside the gene matches: 23. The CDR3: CSAPRRLAWGGSNYEQYF. For the CDR3, the DNA is TGCAGTGCCCCACGCCGCCTTGCGTGGGGCGGGAGCAACTACGAGCAGTACTTC.

The rearrangement joins TRBV28 to TRBJ1-4; a weak D match, TRBD1 (5 bases). The CDR3 spans 13 residues. Germline V gene data show CDR1 as MDHEN and CDR2 as SYDVKM. Trimming took off 6 bases at V and 8 bases at J, with 13 bases between the two ends. This chain's CDR3 is CASRWGRAEKLFF. The DNA of the CDR3 is TGTGCCAGCAGATGGGGACGAGCCGAAAAACTGTTTTTT. Full variable domain (outside the CDR3, taken from reference TRBV28 and TRBJ1-4): DVKVTQSSRYLVKRTGEKVFLECVQDMDHENMFWYRQDPGLGLRLIYFSYDVKMKEKGDIPEGYSVSREKKERFSLILESASTNQTSMYLCASRWGRAEKLFFGSGTQLSVL.

As DNA, the CDR3 is TGCGCCAGCAACCCCCGACTAGCGGACTACAATGAGCAGTTCTTC. This sequence encodes CASNPRLADYNEQFF. The chain combines TRBV5-1 with TRBJ2-1; TRBD2 agrees at 9 bases. The CDR3 consists of 15 residues. The germline CDR1 and CDR2 sequences are SGHRS and YFSETQ. Trimming cost V 6 bases and J 3 bases; bases outside gene matches: 7. Combining the CDR3 with reference TRBV5-1 and TRBJ2-1 gives the whole variable domain KAGVTQTPRYLIKTRGQQVTLSCSPISGHRSVSWYQQTPGQGLQFLFEYFSETQRNKGNFPGRFSGRQFSNSRSEMNVSTLELGDSALYLCASNPRLADYNEQFFGPGTRLTVL.

This clonotype was detected only a few times. In nucleotides, the CDR3 is TGTGCCAGCAGCGCCGATAGGACAGGCGAAAACACTGAAGCTTTCTTT. Encoded protein: CASSADRTGENTEAFF. This rearrangement joins TRBV9 to TRBJ1-1; 7 positions match TRBD1. This CDR3 is built from 16 residues. Per germline, CDR1 SGDLS and CDR2 YYNGEE. V lost 3 bases and J lost 2; bases outside the gene matches: 10.

The genes are TRBV11-2 and TRBJ2-3, with unresolved D. CDR3 length: 12 residues. The germline V gene has CDR1 SGHAT and CDR2 FQNNGV. Deletions cut 1 base from V and 6 bases from J, with 5 bases between. CDR3 sequence: CASSLVLDTQYF. CDR3 in DNA: TGTGCCAGCAGCTTAGTCTTGGATACGCAGTATTTT. The entire variable domain, with the rest obtained from reference TRBV11-2 and TRBJ2-3, is as follows: EAGVAQSPRYKIIEKRQSVAFWCNPISGHATLYWYQQILGQGPKLLIQFQNNGVVDDSQLPKDRFSAERLKGVDSTLKIQPAKLEDSAVYLCASSLVLDTQYFGPGTRLTVL.

This clonotype showed up just a few times. The J gene is TRBJ2-1, the V gene TRBV9; D may match TRBD1 or TRBD2 (5 bases each). This CDR3 has 12 amino acids. Germline V CDR1 and CDR2: SGDLS, YYNGEE. V shed 0 bases and J shed 12 bases, with 10 bases lying between them. CDR3 loop: CASSVVEGTQFF. CDR3 in DNA: TGTGCCAGCAGCGTAGTAGAAGGGACGCAGTTCTTC.

This clonotype occurred many times. This chain joins TRBV5-6 and TRBJ2-7; no clear D. The V gene's germline CDR1 is SGHDT and CDR2 YYEEEE. Trimming took off 2 bases at V and 7 bases at J, with 16 bases between the two ends. This CDR3 contains 14 residues. The CDR3 here is CASSFGSVRKEQYF. CDR3 DNA sequence: TGTGCCAGCAGCTTTGGGTCGGTCCGGAAAGAGCAGTACTTC.

This clonotype occurred a few times. The rearrangement links TRBV18 to TRBJ1-4; D gene ambiguous. Between the trimmed V and J ends, which lost 1 base and 0 bases, there was a span of 6 bases. Per the germline V gene, CDR1 is KGHSH and CDR2 is LQKENI. The CDR3 extends over 15 amino acids. In DNA, the CDR3 is TGTGCCAGCTCACCACGGGAGGCAACTAATGAAAAACTGTTTTTT. This codes for CASSPREATNEKLFF. The whole variable domain, filled in from reference TRBV18 and TRBJ1-4, reads NAGVMQNPRHLVRRRGQEARLRCSPMKGHSHVYWYRQLPEEGLKFMVYLQKENIIDESGMPKERFSAEFPKEGPSILRIQQVVRGDSAAYFCASSPREATNEKLFFGSGTQLSVL.

This clonotype came up many times. The DNA for the CDR3 is TGTGCCAGCAGTGAGAAGGGGATGAGGAATGAGCAGTTCTTC. Translating gives CASSEKGMRNEQFF. The chain is built from TRBV5-4 and TRBJ2-1, with D perhaps matching TRBD1 (5 bases). CDR1 SGHNT and CDR2 YYREEE come from the germline V gene (reference sequence). Trimming cost V 5 bases and J 7 bases, with 16 bases left between them. The length of the CDR3 is 14 residues.

J is TRBJ1-6 and V is TRBV14, with a possible D match to TRBD1 (6 bases). CDR1 SGHDN and CDR2 FVKESK come from the germline V gene. This CDR3 region has 13 residues. Trimming took 4 bases from V and 9 from J, leaving 10 bases between them. The CDR3 DNA is TGTGCCAGCAGCCCCAGGGGATCTTCACCCCTCCACTTT. Translating gives CASSPRGSSPLHF.